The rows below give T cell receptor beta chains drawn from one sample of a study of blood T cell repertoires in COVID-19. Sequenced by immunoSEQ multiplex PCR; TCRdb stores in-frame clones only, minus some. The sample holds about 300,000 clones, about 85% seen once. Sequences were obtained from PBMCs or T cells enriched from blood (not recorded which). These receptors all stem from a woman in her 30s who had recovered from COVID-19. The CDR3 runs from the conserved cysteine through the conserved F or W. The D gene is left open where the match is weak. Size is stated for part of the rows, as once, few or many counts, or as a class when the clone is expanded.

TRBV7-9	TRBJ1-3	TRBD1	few	TGTGCCAGCAGCCCCTCGGGACAGCCCTCTGGAAACACCATATATTTT	CASSPSGQPSGNTIYF
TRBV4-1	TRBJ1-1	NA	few	TGCGCCAGCAGCCAAAGCCCACATGGGGGGACTGAAGCTTTCTTT	CASSQSPHGGTEAFF
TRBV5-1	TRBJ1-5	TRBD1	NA	TGCGCCCACAGGGGTAAGAGGGGTCCCAATCAGCCCCAGCATTTT	CAHRGKRGPNQPQHF
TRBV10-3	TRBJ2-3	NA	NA	TGTGCCATCAGTGACTCCGGGACAACTAGCACAGATACGCAGTATTTT	CAISDSGTTSTDTQYF
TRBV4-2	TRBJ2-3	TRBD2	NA	TGTGCCAGCAGCCCCATAGGGCCTAGCGGGGACACAGATACGCAGTATTTT	CASSPIGPSGDTDTQYF
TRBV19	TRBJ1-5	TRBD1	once	TGTGCCAGTAGTATGGGACAGTCTAGCAATCAGCCCCAGCATTTT	CASSMGQSSNQPQHF
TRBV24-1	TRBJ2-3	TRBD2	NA	TGTGCCACCAGTGAGGGACTAGCCCCCCTTGGCACAGATACGCAGTATTTT	CATSEGLAPLGTDTQYF
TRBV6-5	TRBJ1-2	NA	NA	TGTGCCAGCAGTTTCCAAGGGGGACCCGGCTACACCTTC	CASSFQGGPGYTF
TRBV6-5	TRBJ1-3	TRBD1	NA	TGTGCCAGCAGGGACAGGGGCTCTGGAAACACCATATATTTT	CASRDRGSGNTIYF
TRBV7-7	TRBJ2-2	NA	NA	TGTGCTAGCAGCTCCCTTCTAGGGGGGGCGAACACCGGGGAGCTGTTTTTT	CASSSLLGGANTGELFF
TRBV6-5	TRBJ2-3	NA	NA	TGTGCCAGCAGCCCAGGCACAGATACGCAGTATTTT	CASSPGTDTQYF
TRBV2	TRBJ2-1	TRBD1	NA	TGTGCCAGCGAGCAGGACAGGGGCTCGGGGGAGCAGTTCTTC	CASEQDRGSGEQFF
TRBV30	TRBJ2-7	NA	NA	TGTGCCTCTCGCCACCCCCCCAGCTCCTACGAGCAGTACTTC	CASRHPPSSYEQYF
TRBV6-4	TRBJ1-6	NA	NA	TGTGCCAGCAGTGACTGGGCCCGACAAGCTGGGTCACCCCTCCACTTT	CASSDWARQAGSPLHF
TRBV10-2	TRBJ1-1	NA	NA	TGCGCCAGCAGAAAAACGGACAGTCTGAACACTGAAGCTTTCTTT	CASRKTDSLNTEAFF
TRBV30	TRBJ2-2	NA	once	TGTGCCTGGAGGCGAGCCGGGACACTGAACACCGGGGAGCTGTTTTTT	CAWRRAGTLNTGELFF
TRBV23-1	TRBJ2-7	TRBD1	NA	TGCGCCAGCAGTCCGCTACCAGGGGGAACTGCCTACGAGCAGTACTTC	CASSPLPGGTAYEQYF
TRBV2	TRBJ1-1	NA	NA	TGTGCCAGCAGTGCCCGGACAGCGAACACTGAAGCTTTCTTT	CASSARTANTEAFF
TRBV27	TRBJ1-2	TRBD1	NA	TGTGCCAGCCGATCGGAGGGGGCGCAGGGCTACACCTTC	CASRSEGAQGYTF
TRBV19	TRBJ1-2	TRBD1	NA	TGTGCCAGTAGTATACCGAGGGGGCTGAGCTATGGCTACACCTTC	CASSIPRGLSYGYTF
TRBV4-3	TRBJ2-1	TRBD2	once	TGCGCCAGCAGCCAAGATCGAGGGACTAGAGCTAATAATGAGCAGTTCTTC	CASSQDRGTRANNEQFF
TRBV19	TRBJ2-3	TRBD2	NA	TGTGCCAGTAGTATACTAGCGGGGGGCCTCACAGATACGCAGTATTTT	CASSILAGGLTDTQYF
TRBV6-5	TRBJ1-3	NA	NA	TGTGCCAGCAGTTACTTGTCCGGTGGAAACACCATATATTTT	CASSYLSGGNTIYF
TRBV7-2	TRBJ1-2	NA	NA	TGTGCCAGCAGCTTAGCGCAGGGGCTTAACTATGGCTACACCTTC	CASSLAQGLNYGYTF